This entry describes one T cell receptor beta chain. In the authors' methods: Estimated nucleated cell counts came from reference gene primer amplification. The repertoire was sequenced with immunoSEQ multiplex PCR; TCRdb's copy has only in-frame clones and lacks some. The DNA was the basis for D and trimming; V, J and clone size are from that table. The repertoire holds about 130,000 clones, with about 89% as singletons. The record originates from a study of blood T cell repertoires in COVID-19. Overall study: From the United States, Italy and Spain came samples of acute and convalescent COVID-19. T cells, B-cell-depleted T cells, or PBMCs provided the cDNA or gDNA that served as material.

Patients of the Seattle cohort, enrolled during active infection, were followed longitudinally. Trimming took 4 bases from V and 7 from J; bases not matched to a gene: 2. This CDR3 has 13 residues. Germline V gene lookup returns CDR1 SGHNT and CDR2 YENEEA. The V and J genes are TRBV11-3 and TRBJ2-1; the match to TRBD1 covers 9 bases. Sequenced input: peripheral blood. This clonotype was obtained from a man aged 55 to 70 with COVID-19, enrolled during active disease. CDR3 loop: CASSWTGANEQFF. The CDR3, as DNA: TGTGCCAGCAGCTGGACAGGGGCAAATGAGCAGTTCTTC.